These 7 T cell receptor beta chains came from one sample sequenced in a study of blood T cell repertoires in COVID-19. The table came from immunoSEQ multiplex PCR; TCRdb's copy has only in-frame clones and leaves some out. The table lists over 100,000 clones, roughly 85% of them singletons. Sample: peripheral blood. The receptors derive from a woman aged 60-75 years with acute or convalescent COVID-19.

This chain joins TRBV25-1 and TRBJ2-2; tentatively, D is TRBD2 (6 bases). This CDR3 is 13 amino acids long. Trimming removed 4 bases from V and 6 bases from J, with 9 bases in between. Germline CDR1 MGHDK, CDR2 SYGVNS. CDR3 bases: TGTGCCAGCAGTGCGTGGGGGGCCGGGGAGCTGTTTTTT. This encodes CASSAWGAGELFF.

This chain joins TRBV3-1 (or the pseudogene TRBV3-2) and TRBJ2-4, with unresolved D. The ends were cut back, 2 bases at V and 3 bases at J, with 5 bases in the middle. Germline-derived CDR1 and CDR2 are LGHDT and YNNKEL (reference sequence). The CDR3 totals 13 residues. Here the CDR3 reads CASSQNSKNIQYF. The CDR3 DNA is TGTGCCAGCAGCCAAAACAGCAAAAACATTCAGTACTTC.

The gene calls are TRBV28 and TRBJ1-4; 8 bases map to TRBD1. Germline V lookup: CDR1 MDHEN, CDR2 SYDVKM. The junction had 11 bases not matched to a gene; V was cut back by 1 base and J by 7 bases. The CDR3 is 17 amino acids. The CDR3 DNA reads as TGTGCCAGCAGTTTATCGGACAGGGAGTGGGGCCCTGAAAAACTGTTTTTT. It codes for CASSLSDREWGPEKLFF.

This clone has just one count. The CDR3 here is CASSHGQGMLETQYF. In DNA form, the CDR3 reads TGTGCCAGCAGCCACGGACAGGGGATGTTGGAGACCCAGTACTTC. The chain has TRBV3-1 (or the pseudogene TRBV3-2) and TRBJ2-5, with 9 bases aligning to TRBD1. With 3 bases clipped from V and 5 bases from J, the junction kept 7 bases outside the gene matches. Germline assignment: CDR1 LGHDT and CDR2 YNNKEL (reference sequence). The CDR3 has 15 residues.

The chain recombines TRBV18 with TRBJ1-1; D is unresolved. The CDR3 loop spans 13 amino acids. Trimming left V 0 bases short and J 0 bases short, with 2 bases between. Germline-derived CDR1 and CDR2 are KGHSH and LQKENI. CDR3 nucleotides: TGTGCCAGCTCACCACCCATGAACACTGAAGCTTTCTTT. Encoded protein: CASSPPMNTEAFF.

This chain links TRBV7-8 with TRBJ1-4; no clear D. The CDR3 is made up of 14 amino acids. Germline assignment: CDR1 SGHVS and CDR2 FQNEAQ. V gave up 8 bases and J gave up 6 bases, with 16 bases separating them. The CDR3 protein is CASRVGEKDEKLFF. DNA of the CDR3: TGTGCCAGCCGAGTTGGAGAAAAGGATGAAAAACTGTTTTTT.

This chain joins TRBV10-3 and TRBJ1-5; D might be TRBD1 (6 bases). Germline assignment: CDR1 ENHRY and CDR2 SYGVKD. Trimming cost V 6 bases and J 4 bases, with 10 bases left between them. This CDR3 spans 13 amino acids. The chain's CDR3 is CAISGGPNQPQHF. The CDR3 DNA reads TGTGCCATCAGCGGGGGGCCGAATCAGCCCCAGCATTTT.